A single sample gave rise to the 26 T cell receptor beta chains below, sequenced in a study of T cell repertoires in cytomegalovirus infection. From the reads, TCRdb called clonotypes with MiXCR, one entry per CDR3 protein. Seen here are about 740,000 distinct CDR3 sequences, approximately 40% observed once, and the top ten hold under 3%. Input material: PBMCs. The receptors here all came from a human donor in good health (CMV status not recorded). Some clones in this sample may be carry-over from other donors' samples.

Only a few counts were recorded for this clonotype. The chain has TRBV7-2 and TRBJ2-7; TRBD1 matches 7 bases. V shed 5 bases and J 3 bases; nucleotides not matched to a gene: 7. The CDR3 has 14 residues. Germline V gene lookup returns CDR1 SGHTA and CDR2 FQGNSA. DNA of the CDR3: TGTGCCAGCAGCGCCGGGACAGCGATCTACGAGCAGTACTTC. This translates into CASSAGTAIYEQYF.

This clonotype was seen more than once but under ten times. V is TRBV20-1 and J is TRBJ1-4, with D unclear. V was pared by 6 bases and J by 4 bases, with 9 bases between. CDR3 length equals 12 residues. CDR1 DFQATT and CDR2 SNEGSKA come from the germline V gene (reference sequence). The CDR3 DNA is TGCAGTGCGATGGATCTTAATGAAAAACTGTTTTTT. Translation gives CSAMDLNEKLFF.

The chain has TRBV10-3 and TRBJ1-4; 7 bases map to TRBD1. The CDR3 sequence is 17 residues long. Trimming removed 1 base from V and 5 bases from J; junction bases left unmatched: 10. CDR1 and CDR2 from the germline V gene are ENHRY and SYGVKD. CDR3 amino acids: CAISEFGGDSSNEKLFF. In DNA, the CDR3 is TGTGCCATCAGTGAGTTTGGGGGGGACAGTTCCAATGAAAAACTGTTTTTT.

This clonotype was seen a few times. CDR3 sequence reads: CASSRQPHRVPYNEQFF. The DNA of the CDR3 is TGTGCCAGCAGCCGACAACCCCACAGGGTCCCCTACAATGAGCAGTTCTTC. The V gene is TRBV2, the J gene TRBJ2-1, with D possibly being TRBD1 (6 bases). Germline V gene lookup returns CDR1 SNHLY and CDR2 FYNNEI. The CDR3 totals 17 residues. The V end was cut by 6 bases, the J end by 2 bases, with 20 bases between.

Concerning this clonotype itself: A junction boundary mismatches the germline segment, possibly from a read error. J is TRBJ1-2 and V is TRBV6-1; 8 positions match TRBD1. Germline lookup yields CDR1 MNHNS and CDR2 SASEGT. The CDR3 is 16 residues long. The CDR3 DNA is TGTGCCAGCAGTCGTCTTGGGCAGGGGGCATTTTATGTCTACACCTTC. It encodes CASSRLGQGAFYVYTF.

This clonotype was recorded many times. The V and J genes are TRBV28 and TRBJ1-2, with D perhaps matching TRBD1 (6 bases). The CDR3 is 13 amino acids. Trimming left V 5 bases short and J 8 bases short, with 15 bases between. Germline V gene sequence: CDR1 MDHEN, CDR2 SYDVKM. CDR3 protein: CASSLVGGPGYTF. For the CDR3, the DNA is TGTGCCAGCAGTCTAGTGGGGGGCCCGGGCTACACCTTC.

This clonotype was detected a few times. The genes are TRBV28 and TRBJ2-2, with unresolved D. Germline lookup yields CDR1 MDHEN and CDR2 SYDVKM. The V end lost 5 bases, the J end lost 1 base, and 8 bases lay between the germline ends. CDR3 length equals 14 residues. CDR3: CASSQFRNTGELFF. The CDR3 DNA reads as TGTGCCAGCAGTCAATTTCGGAACACCGGGGAGCTGTTTTTT.

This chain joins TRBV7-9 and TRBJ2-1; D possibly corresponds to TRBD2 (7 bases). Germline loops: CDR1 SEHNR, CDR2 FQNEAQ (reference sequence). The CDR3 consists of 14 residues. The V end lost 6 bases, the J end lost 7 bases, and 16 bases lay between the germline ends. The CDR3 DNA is TGTGCCAGCAGTCTGAGCAGGGGAGGGAATGAGCAGTTCTTC. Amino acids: CASSLSRGGNEQFF.

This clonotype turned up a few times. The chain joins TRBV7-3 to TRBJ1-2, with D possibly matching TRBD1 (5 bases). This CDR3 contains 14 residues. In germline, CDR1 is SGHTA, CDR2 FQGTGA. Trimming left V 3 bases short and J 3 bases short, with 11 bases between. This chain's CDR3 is CASSFQGTDYGYTF. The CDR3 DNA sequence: TGTGCCAGCAGCTTCCAAGGGACCGACTATGGCTACACCTTC.

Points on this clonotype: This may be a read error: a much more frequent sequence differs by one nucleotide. The CDR3 DNA follows: TGTGCCAGCAGCTTCAGGGGAGGGGACACTGAAGCTGTCTTT. Translation gives CASSFRGGDTEAVF. The rearrangement uses TRBV7-2 and TRBJ1-1, with TRBD1 as a possible D gene (6 bases). Per the germline V gene, CDR1 is SGHTA and CDR2 is FQGNSA. This CDR3 is 14 amino acids long.

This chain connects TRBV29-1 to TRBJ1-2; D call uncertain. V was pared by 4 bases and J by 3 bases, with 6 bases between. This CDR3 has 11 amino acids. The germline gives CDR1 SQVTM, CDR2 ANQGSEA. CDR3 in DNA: TGCAGCGTTGTAAGGGACTATGGCTACACCTTC. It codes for CSVVRDYGYTF. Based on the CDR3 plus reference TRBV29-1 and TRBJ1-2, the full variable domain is SAVISQKPSRDICQRGTSLTIQCQVDSQVTMMFWYRQQPGQSLTLIATANQGSEATYESGFVIDKFPISRPNLTFSTLTVSNMSPEDSSIYLCSVVRDYGYTFGSGTRLTVV.

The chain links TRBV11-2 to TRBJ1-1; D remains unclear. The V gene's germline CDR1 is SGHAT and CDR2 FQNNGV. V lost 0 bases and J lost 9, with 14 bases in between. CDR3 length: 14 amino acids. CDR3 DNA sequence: TGTGCCAGCAGCTTAGATCGCTATTTTATCCAAGCTTTCTTT. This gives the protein CASSLDRYFIQAFF.

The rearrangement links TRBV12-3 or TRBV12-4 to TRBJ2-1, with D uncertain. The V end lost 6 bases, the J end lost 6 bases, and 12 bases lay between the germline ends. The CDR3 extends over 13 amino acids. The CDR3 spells CASSFGWGNEQFF. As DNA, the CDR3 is TGTGCCAGCAGCTTCGGCTGGGGCAATGAGCAGTTCTTC.

CDR3 sequence: CSARGQSRGTYEQYF. The CDR3 nucleotides read TGCAGTGCTAGAGGGCAGTCGCGGGGTACCTACGAGCAGTACTTC. V gene TRBV20-1 combines with J gene TRBJ2-7; maybe TRBD2 (6 bases). The CDR3 totals 15 residues. Looked up from germline, CDR1 is DFQATT and CDR2 is SNEGSKA (reference sequence). Trimming removed 1 base from V and 2 bases from J, with 15 bases in between.

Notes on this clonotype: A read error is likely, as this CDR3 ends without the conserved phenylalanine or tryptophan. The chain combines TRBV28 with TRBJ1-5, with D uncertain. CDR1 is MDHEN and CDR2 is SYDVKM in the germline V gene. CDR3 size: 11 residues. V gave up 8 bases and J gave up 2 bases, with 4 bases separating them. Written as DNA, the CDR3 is TGTGCCAGCCGGGGCAATCAGCCCCAGCATTTG. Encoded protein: CASRGNQPQHL.

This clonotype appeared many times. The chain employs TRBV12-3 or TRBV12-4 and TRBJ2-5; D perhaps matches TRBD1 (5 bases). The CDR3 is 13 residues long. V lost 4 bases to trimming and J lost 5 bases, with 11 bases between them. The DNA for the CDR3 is TGTGCCAGCAGTTCTAACAGGTGGGAGACCCAGTACTTC. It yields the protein CASSSNRWETQYF.

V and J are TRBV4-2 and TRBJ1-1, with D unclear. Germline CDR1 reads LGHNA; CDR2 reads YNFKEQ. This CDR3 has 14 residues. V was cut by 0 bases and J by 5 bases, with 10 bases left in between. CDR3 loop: CASSQDRGATEAFF. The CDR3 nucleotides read TGTGCCAGCAGCCAAGATAGAGGAGCGACTGAAGCTTTCTTT.

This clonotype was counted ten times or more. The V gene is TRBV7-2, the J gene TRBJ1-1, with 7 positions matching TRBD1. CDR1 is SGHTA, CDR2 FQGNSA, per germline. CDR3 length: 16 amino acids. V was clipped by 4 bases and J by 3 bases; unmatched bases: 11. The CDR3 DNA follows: TGTGCCAGCAGCTACCCTTCAGGGGGTATTGACACTGAAGCTTTCTTT. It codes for CASSYPSGGIDTEAFF.

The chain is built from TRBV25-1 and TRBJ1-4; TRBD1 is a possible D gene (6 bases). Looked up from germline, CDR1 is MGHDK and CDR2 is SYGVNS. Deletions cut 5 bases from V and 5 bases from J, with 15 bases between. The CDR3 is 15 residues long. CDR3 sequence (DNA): TGTGCCAGCAGTCATTTGTGGGACATCAATGAAAAACTGTTTTTT. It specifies CASSHLWDINEKLFF.

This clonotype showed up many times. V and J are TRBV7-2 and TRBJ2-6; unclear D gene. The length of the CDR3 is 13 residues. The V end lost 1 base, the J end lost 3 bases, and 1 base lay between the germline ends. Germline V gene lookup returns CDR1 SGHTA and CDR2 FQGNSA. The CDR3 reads CASSLGGANVLTF. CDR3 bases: TGTGCCAGCAGCTTAGGTGGGGCCAACGTCCTGACTTTC.

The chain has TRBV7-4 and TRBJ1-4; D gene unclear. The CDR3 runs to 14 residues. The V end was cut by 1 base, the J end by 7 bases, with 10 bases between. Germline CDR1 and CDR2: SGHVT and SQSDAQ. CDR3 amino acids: CASSLDTSGEKLFF. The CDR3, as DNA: TGTGCCAGCAGCTTAGACACCTCGGGTGAAAAACTGTTTTTT.

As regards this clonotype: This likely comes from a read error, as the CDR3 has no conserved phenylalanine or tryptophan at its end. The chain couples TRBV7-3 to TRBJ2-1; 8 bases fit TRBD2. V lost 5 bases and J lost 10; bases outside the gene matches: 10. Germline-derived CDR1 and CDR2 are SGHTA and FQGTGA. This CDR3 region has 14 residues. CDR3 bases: TGTGCCAGCAGCCCGCAGGGACTAGGCAAGGAGCAGTTCTTA. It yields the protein CASSPQGLGKEQFL.

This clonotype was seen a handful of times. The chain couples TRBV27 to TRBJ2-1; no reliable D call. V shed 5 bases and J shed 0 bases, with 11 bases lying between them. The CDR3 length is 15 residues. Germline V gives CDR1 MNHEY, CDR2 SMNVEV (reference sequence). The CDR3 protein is CASSILRSSYNEQFF. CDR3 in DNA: TGTGCCAGCAGTATCCTAAGAAGCTCCTACAATGAGCAGTTCTTC.

CDR3 loop: CASSSPPNCAAPTEAFF. CDR3 bases: TGTGCCAGCAGTTCCCCTCCTAATTGTGCAGCTCCTACTGAAGCTTTCTTT. The V call is TRBV28, the J call TRBJ1-1, with D uncertain. The V and J ends lost 4 bases and 5 bases respectively, with 23 bases between them. Per germline, CDR1 MDHEN and CDR2 SYDVKM. This CDR3 comprises 17 residues.

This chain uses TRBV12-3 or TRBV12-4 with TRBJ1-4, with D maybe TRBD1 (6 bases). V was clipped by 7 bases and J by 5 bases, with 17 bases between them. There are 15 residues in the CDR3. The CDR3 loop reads CASTGDIYSNEKLFF. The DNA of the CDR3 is TGTGCCAGCACCGGGGACATCTACTCGAATGAAAAACTGTTTTTT.

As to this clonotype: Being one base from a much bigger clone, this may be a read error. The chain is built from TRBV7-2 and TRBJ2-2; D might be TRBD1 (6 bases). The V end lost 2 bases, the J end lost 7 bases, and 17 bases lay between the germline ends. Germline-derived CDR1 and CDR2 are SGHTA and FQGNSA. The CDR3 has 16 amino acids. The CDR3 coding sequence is TGTGCCAGCAGCTTATCCCAGGGGCTCCTCGGCGGGGAGCTGTTTTTT. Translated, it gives CASSLSQGLLGGELFF.